These 18 T cell receptor beta chains came from one sample sequenced in a study of shared clonotypes between healthy human individuals. Assay used: immunoSEQ multiplex PCR; TCRdb lists only in-frame clones, some missing. Of a few million clones in the sample, just over 90% were seen once. Sample: naive CD4+ T cells sorted from blood. The subset is: CD45RA+ positively selected. Receptors originate from a man aged 18 to 35 in good health.

The J gene is TRBJ2-3, the V gene TRBV11-2; 8 nucleotides match TRBD2. Germline loops: CDR1 SGHAT, CDR2 FQNNGV. The CDR3 has 15 residues. J lost 2 bases, V lost 3 bases, and 4 bases had no gene match. This chain's CDR3 is CASSFSGMYTDTQYF. The DNA for the CDR3 is TGTGCCAGCAGCTTTAGCGGGATGTACACAGATACGCAGTATTTT.

This clone was recorded only once. The rearrangement uses TRBV25-1 and TRBJ2-7; the match to TRBD2 covers 9 bases. The CDR3 consists of 15 residues. J lost 3 bases, V lost 6 bases, and 9 bases had no gene match. The germline V gene has CDR1 MGHDK and CDR2 SYGVNS. Here the CDR3 DNA reads TGTGCCAGCAGGAGAGGGTTAGCGGGGGACTACGAGCAGTACTTC. Protein sequence: CASRRGLAGDYEQYF.

J is TRBJ2-4 and V is TRBV11-2, with 11 bases fitting TRBD2. V lost 0 bases, J lost 0 bases, and 7 bases stayed unmatched. Germline CDR1 and CDR2: SGHAT and FQNNGV. There are 19 residues in the CDR3. The CDR3 bases are TGTGCCAGCAGCTTAGATTTCGGGACTAGCGGCGTAGCCAAAAACATTCAGTACTTC. As protein: CASSLDFGTSGVAKNIQYF.

V gene TRBV27 combines with J gene TRBJ2-7, with 16 positions matching TRBD2. The CDR3 contains 16 residues. In germline, CDR1 is MNHEY, CDR2 SMNVEV (reference sequence). Germline trimming cut 6 bases from V and 2 bases from J; bases unmatched to any gene: 4. The CDR3 is CASRSGTSGRAYEQYF. DNA for the CDR3: TGTGCCAGCAGATCCGGGACTAGCGGGAGGGCCTACGAGCAGTACTTC.

The CDR3 nucleotides are TGTGCGAGCCTTTCAATGGATACGCAGTATTTT. This codes for CASLSMDTQYF. The V call is TRBV28, the J call TRBJ2-3, with D unresolved. Germline V gene sequence: CDR1 MDHEN, CDR2 SYDVKM. The CDR3 sequence is 11 residues long.

V gene TRBV10-1 combines with J gene TRBJ1-5; no reliable D call. The germline V gene has CDR1 WNHNN and CDR2 SYGVQD (reference sequence). Trimming cost V 0 bases and J 6 bases, with 6 bases left between them. This CDR3 spans 13 amino acids. CDR3 nucleotide sequence: TGCGCCAGCAGTGAGTCAGGGCGTCAGCCCCAGCATTTT. Amino acids: CASSESGRQPQHF.

This chain links TRBV30 with TRBJ1-2; D ambiguous. Germline loops: CDR1 GTSNPN, CDR2 SVGIG (reference sequence). The CDR3 sequence is 13 residues long. V lost 5 bases, J lost 6 bases, and 16 bases lay in between. DNA of the CDR3: TGTGCCTGGCAAGCTTCGCTGGCGGATGGCTACACCTTC. It encodes CAWQASLADGYTF.

This clone occurred once. The chain carries TRBV5-5 and TRBJ2-7, with 8 bases that match TRBD1. The CDR3 is 15 amino acids. The V gene's germline CDR1 is SGHKS and CDR2 YYEKEE (reference sequence). V shed 1 base, J shed 2 bases, and the junction held 5 bases outside the gene matches. The CDR3 DNA is TGTGCCAGCAGCTTGCTCGGACAGGGTACCTACGAGCAGTACTTC. Its protein product is CASSLLGQGTYEQYF.

Only a few counts were recorded for this clone. V is TRBV30 and J is TRBJ1-6; weak D call: TRBD1 (5 bases). Germline V gene lookup returns CDR1 GTSNPN and CDR2 SVGIG (reference sequence). The CDR3 is 14 amino acids. V was shortened by 1 base and J by 7 bases, with 11 bases between the two germline ends. Here the CDR3 DNA reads TGTGCCTGGAGTGGGGGCCCAGTAAATTCACCCCTCCACTTT. Translated, it gives CAWSGGPVNSPLHF.

The chain couples TRBV11-3 to TRBJ2-7; D is ambiguous. Germline V gene sequence: CDR1 SGHNT, CDR2 YENEEA. Trimming removed 3 bases at V and 5 bases at J, with 11 bases between. This CDR3 is 13 amino acids long. CDR3 sequence reads: CASSFRESDEQYF. CDR3 in DNA: TGTGCCAGCAGCTTTAGGGAATCAGACGAGCAGTACTTC.

The chain carries TRBV9 and TRBJ2-7; a possible D gene is TRBD1 (6 bases). Germline V gene data show CDR1 as SGDLS and CDR2 as YYNGEE. V dropped 4 bases and J dropped 8 bases, with 19 bases sitting between them. The CDR3 has 14 residues. This CDR3 reads CASSRDPAGDKQYF. The CDR3 bases are TGTGCCAGCAGCCGGGATCCCGCAGGGGATAAGCAGTACTTC.

With respect to this clone: Its ends do not fully match the called genes, so a read error is possible. The same CDR3 also results from other DNA sequences found in this sample. The V gene is TRBV18, the J gene TRBJ2-7, with TRBD1 matching over 9 bases. This CDR3 comprises 15 residues. Germline-derived CDR1 and CDR2 are KGHSH and LQKENI. The CDR3 nucleotides read TGTGCCAGTTCACTGATTGGACAGGGGACGAGCGAGCAGTACTTC. Amino acids: CASSLIGQGTSEQYF.

The J gene is TRBJ2-3, the V gene TRBV7-2, with D possibly matching TRBD2 (6 bases). V was shortened by 1 base and J by 2 bases, with 19 bases between the two germline ends. This CDR3 has 18 residues. In germline, CDR1 is SGHTA, CDR2 FQGNSA. The CDR3 loop reads CASSLVEFDLAITDTQYF. The CDR3 coding sequence is TGTGCCAGCAGCTTAGTTGAGTTTGATCTAGCGATCACAGATACGCAGTATTTT.

V usage is TRBV30 and J usage is TRBJ1-2; D is uncertain. V dropped 4 bases and J dropped 5 bases, with 14 bases sitting between them. The CDR3 consists of 13 residues. The germline CDR1 and CDR2 sequences are GTSNPN and SVGIG (reference sequence). The CDR3 DNA reads TGTGCCTGGAACAGCGGGGTGGGGTATGGCTACACCTTC. Translating gives CAWNSGVGYGYTF.

V usage is TRBV7-9 and J usage is TRBJ2-2, with D possibly TRBD1 on 6 matching bases. Trimming removed 1 base at V and 3 bases at J, with 15 bases between. CDR1 and CDR2 (germline): SEHNR, FQNEAQ (reference sequence). The CDR3 is 17 amino acids. Written as DNA, the CDR3 is TGTGCCAGCAGCTTAGACAGGGTCAGCTTTGACACCGGGGAGCTGTTTTTT. Protein: CASSLDRVSFDTGELFF.

The chain's CDR3 is CASSKDPSGTYNEQFF. CDR3 sequence (DNA): TGTGCCAGCAGCAAAGATCCTAGCGGGACGTACAATGAGCAGTTCTTC. This chain links TRBV21-1 with TRBJ2-1; the DNA was not used to check the table's D call, TRBD2. TRBV21-1 is assigned pseudogene status. The CDR3 totals 16 residues.

The CDR3 region is CASSRNAAVDGLYTEAFF. The CDR3 DNA sequence: TGCGCCAGCAGCCGGAACGCTGCGGTCGACGGCTTATACACTGAAGCTTTCTTT. The rearrangement joins TRBV5-1 to TRBJ1-1; no definite D call. Per the germline V gene, CDR1 is SGHRS and CDR2 is YFSETQ. The CDR3 runs to 18 residues. Trimming left V 4 bases short and J 3 bases short, with 25 bases between.

The gene calls are TRBV5-1 and TRBJ2-2; 12 nucleotides match TRBD2. CDR1 is SGHRS and CDR2 is YFSETQ in the germline V gene. J was trimmed by 2 bases and V by 0 bases; bases with no gene match: 8. This CDR3 comprises 19 residues. Written as DNA, the CDR3 is TGCGCCAGCAGCTTGGGCCCCGGGACTAGCGGGCCTAACACCGGGGAGCTGTTTTTT. As protein: CASSLGPGTSGPNTGELFF.